This paragraph reports one T cell receptor beta chain. What it binds is not known. The data stem from a study of beta chain features in type 1 diabetes. Study results and caveats: Whether HLA type influences TCRB rearrangement remained unresolved here. There were fewer insertions and more deletions at the VDJ junctions of type 1 diabetes patients. In every one of the four CD4+ subsets, TCRB CDR3s were moderately but significantly shorter in Type 1 diabetes patients. High TCR expression in some cells could lead to their over-representation in cDNA sequencing.

The V segment lost 4 bases and the J segment 6 bases; nucleotides outside the gene matches: 14. The CDR3 sequence is 17 residues long. CDR1 is KGHSY, CDR2 FQNENV, per germline. The isolated RNA, all of it, was reverse transcribed, so expressed TCRB transcripts were what got sequenced. Some clones are missing from TCRdb's copy, which holds only in-frame ones; the method was immunoSEQ multiplex PCR. The sample gives roughly 47,000 clones, roughly 45% of which show up once; roughly 0.13% is in the top ten. The TCR sequence derives from a man between 25 and 39 years old with type 1 diabetes. The chain employs TRBV16 and TRBJ2-1, with 8 nucleotides matching TRBD2. Input material: stem cell memory CD4+ T cells from blood. The CDR3, as DNA: TGTGCCAGCAGCCGCACTCTGGGCGGGAGGAGGGGCAATGAGCAGTTCTTC. This sequence encodes CASSRTLGGRRGNEQFF.